This TCR beta chain was sequenced during a study of blood T cells in healthy people across ages. Study-wide results and caveats: With naive T cell percentage, TCR beta diversity showed a strong correlation.

Together with a sample-barcoded 5' primer, a J-beta primer mix was included in a second PCR lasting roughly 6 to 12 cycles. The template-switch adaptor, which had 12 random nucleotides, put a tag on each cDNA molecule. TCRdb processed the 5' RACE reads anew with MiXCR; each CDR3 protein has one entry. The sample carries fewer than 800,000 distinct CDR3 sequences, 20% to 25% recorded once. The CDR3 consists of 12 residues. Germline V gene data show CDR1 as SQVTM and CDR2 as ANQGSEA. Between the trimmed V and J ends, which lost 0 bases and 9 bases, there was a span of 10 bases. Points on this clonotype: Its antigen is unidentified.

This sample was shared with a second study, whose subject was T cells of mothers and their children. Per that paper: In each mother, TCR beta CDR3 reads exceeded 8.5 million; in each child, they numbered approximately 3 million. Related and unrelated pairs show similar thymic shaping of TCR recombination output.

The sample comprised blood. The chain carries TRBV29-1 and TRBJ2-3; unclear D gene. The receptor comes from a boy under 18 in good health. This chain's CDR3 is CSVEDTGPTQYF. The CDR3 DNA reads TGCAGCGTTGAAGATACCGGACCCACGCAGTATTTT.